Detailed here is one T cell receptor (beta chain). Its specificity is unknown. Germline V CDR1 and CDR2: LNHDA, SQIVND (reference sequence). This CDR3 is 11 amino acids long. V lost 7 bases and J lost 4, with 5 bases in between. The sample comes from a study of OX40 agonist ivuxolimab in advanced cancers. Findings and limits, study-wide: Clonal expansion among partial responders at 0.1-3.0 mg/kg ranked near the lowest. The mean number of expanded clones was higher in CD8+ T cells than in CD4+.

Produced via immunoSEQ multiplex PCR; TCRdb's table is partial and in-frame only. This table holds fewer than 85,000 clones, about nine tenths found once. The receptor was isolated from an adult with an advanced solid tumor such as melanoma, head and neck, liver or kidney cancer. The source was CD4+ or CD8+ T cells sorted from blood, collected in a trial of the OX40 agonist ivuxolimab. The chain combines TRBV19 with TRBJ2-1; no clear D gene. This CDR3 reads CASTMYNEQFF. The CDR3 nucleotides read TGTGCCAGTACTATGTACAATGAGCAGTTCTTC.